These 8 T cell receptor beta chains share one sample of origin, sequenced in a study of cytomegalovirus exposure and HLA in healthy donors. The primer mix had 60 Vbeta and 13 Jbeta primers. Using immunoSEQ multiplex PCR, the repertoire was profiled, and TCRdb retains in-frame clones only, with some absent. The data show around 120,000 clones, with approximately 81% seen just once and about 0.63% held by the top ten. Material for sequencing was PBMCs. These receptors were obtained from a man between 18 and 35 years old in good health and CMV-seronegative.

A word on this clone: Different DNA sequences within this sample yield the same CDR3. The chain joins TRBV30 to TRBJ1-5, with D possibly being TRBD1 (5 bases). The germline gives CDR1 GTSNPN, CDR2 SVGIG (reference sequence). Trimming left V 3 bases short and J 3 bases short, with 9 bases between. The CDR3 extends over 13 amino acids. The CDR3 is CAWSGGSNQPQHF. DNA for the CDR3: TGTGCCTGGAGCGGGGGATCCAATCAGCCCCAGCATTTT.

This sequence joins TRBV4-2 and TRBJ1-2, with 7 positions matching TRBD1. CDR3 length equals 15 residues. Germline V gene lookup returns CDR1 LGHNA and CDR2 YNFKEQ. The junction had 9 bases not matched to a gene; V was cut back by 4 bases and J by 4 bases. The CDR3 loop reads CASSPGGQKSYGYTF. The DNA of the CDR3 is TGTGCCAGCAGCCCAGGGGGACAGAAGAGCTATGGCTACACCTTC.

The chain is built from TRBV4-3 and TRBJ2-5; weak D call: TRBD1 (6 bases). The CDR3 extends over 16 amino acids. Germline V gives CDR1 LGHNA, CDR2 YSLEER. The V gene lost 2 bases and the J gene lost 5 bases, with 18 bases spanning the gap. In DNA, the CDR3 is TGCGCCAGCAGCCAAAGTGGGGGCAGGGCGCAGGAGACCCAGTACTTC. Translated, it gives CASSQSGGRAQETQYF.

The CDR3 protein is CAGRHRDRGVSGNTIYF. In DNA, the CDR3 is TGTGCCGGGCGACACCGGGACAGGGGGGTGTCTGGAAACACCATATATTTT. V usage is TRBV30 and J usage is TRBJ1-3; 11 bases fit TRBD1. CDR3 length: 17 amino acids. Trimming removed 8 bases from V and 1 base from J; junction bases left unmatched: 13. CDR1 is GTSNPN, CDR2 SVGIG, per germline (reference sequence).

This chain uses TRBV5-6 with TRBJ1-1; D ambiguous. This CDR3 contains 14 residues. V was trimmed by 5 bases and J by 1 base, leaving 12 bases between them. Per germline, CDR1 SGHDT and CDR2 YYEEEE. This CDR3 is CASRGDKGNTEAFF. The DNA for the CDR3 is TGTGCCAGCAGAGGCGACAAAGGGAACACTGAAGCTTTCTTT.

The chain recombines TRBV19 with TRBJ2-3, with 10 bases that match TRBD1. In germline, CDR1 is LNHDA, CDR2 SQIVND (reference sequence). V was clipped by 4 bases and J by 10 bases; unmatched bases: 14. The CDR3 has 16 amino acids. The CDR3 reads CASSTTGTGARGAQYF. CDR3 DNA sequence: TGTGCCAGTAGTACGACCGGGACAGGGGCTAGGGGTGCGCAGTATTTT.

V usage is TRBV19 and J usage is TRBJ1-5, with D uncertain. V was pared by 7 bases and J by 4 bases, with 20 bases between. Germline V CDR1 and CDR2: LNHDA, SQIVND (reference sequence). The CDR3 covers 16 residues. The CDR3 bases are TGTGCCAGTAACCTTGGCGGGCCAAGCATGAATCAGCCCCAGCATTTT. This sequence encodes CASNLGGPSMNQPQHF.

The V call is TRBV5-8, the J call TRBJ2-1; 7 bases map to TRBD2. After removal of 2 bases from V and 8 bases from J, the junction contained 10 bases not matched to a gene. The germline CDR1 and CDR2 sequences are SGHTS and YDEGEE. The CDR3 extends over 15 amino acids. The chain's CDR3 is CASSFGLAVVDEQFF. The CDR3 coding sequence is TGTGCCAGCAGCTTCGGGCTAGCGGTTGTCGATGAGCAGTTCTTC.